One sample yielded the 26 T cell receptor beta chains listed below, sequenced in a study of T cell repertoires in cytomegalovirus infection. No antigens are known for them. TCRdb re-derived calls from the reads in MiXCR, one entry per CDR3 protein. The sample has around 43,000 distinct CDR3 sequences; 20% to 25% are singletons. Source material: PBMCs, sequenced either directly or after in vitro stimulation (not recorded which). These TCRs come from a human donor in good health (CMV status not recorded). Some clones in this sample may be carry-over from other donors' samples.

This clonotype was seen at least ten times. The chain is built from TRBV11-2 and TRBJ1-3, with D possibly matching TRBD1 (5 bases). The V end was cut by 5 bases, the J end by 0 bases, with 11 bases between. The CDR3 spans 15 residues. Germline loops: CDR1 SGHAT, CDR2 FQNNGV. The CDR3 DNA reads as TGTGCCAGCAGCCCGGGACTCTACTCTGGAAACACCATATATTTT. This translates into CASSPGLYSGNTIYF. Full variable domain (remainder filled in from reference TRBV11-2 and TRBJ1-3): EAGVAQSPRYKIIEKRQSVAFWCNPISGHATLYWYQQILGQGPKLLIQFQNNGVVDDSQLPKDRFSAERLKGVDSTLKIQPAKLEDSAVYLCASSPGLYSGNTIYFGEGSWLTVV.

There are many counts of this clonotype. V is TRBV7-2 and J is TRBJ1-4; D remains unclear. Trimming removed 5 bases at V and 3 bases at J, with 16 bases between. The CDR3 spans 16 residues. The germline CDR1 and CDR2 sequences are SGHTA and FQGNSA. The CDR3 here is CASSPWTTKANEKLFF. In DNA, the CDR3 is TGTGCCAGCAGCCCCTGGACGACAAAAGCTAATGAAAAACTGTTTTTT.

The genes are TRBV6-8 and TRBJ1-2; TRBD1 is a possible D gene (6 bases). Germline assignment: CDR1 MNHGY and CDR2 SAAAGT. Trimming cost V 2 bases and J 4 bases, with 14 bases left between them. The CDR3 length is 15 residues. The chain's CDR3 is CASSYLDSLRYGYTF. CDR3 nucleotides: TGTGCCAGCAGTTACCTGGACAGTTTGCGCTATGGCTACACCTTC.

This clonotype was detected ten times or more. This chain's CDR3 is CASSLVQGANSPLHF. CDR3 in DNA: TGTGCCAGCAGCTTAGTTCAGGGGGCGAATTCACCCCTCCACTTT. The chain has TRBV7-9 and TRBJ1-6; 8 bases line up with TRBD1. Germline V gene lookup returns CDR1 SEHNR and CDR2 FQNEAQ (reference sequence). V dropped 1 base and J dropped 7; count of bases not matched to a gene: 3. The CDR3 sequence is 15 residues long.

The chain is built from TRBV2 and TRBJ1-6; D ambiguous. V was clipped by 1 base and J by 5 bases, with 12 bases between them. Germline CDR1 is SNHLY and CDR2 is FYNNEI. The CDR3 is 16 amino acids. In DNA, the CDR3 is TGTGCCAGCAGTGAAGGGTCGACGGGAAATAATTCACCCCTCCACTTT. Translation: CASSEGSTGNNSPLHF.

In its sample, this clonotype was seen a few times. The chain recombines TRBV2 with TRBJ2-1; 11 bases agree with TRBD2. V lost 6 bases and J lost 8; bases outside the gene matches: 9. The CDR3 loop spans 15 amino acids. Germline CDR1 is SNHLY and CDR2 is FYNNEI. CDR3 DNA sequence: TGTGCCAGCAGCGTAGCGGGGGGGTACCCCCATGAGCAGTTCTTC. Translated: CASSVAGGYPHEQFF.

Here the CDR3 DNA reads TGTGCCAGCAGTGAAGCAGCGAGCTCCTACAATGAGCAGTTCTTC. It codes for CASSEAASSYNEQFF. The V and J genes are TRBV2 and TRBJ2-1; D ambiguous. Germline CDR1 SNHLY, CDR2 FYNNEI. The CDR3 totals 15 residues. V gave up 0 bases and J gave up 0 bases, with 6 bases separating them.

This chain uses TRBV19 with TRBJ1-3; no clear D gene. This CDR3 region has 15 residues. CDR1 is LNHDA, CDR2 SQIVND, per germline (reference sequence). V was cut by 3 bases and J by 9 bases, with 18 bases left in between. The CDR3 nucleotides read TGTGCCAGTAGTATGGCGACGGACGGGTGGACCACCATATATTTT. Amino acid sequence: CASSMATDGWTTIYF.

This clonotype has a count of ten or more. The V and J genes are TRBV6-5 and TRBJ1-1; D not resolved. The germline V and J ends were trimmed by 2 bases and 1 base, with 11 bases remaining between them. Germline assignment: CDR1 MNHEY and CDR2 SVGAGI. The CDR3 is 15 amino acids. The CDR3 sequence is CASSYPGRPNTEAFF. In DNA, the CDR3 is TGTGCCAGCAGTTACCCCGGACGGCCGAACACTGAAGCTTTCTTT.

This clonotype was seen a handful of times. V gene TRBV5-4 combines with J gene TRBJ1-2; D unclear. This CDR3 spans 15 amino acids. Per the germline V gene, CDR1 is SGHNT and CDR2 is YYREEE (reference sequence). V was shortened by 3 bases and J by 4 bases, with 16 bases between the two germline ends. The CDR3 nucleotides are TGTGCCAGCAGCTCGCCGCTGACTCTCGGCTATGGCTACACCTTC. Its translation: CASSSPLTLGYGYTF.

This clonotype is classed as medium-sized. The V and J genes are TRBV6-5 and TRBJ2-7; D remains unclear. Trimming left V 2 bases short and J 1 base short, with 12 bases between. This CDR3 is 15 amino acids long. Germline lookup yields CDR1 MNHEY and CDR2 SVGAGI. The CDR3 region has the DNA TGTGCCAGCAGTTACGACCCCGGATTATCCTACGAGCAGTACTTC. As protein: CASSYDPGLSYEQYF.

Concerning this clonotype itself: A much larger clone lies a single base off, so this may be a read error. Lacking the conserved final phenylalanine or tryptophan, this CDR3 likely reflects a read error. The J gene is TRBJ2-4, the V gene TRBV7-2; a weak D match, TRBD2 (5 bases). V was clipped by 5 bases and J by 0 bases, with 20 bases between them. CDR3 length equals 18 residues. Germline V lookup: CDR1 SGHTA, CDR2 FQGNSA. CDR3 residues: CASSPAGSSPLAKNIQYL. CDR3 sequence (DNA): TGTGCCAGCAGCCCGGCGGGCTCTTCGCCTCTAGCCAAAAACATTCAGTACCTC.

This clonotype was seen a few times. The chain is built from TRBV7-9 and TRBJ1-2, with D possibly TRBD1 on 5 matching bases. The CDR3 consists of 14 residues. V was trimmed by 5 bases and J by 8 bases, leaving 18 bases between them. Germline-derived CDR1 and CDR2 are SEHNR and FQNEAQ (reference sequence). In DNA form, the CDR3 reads TGTGCCAGCAGCGCCCTACGGGGGGGTCGCGGCTACACCTTC. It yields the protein CASSALRGGRGYTF.

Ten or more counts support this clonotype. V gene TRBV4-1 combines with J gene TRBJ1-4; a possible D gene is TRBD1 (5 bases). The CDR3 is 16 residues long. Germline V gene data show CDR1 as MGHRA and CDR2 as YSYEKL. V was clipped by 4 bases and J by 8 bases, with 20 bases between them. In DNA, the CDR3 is TGCGCCAGCAGCCCCGAGGGCACAGGCCTGGCGGAAAAACTGTTTTTT. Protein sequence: CASSPEGTGLAEKLFF.

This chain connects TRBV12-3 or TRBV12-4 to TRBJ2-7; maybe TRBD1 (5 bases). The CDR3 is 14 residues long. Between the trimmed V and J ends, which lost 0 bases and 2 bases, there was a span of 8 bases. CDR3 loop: CASSLAGPPYEQYF. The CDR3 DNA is TGTGCCAGCAGTTTAGCGGGGCCCCCCTACGAGCAGTACTTC.

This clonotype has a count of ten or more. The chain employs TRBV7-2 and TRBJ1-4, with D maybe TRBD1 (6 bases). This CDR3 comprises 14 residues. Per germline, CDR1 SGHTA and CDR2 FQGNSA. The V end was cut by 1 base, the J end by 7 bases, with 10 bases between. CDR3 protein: CASSLGGAGEKLFF. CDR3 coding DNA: TGTGCCAGCAGCTTAGGGGGGGCGGGTGAAAAACTGTTTTTT.

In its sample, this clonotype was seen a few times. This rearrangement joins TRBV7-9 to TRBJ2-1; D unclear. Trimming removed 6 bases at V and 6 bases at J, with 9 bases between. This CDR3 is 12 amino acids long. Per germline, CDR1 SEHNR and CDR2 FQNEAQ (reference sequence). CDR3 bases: TGTGCCAGCAGGCCGGCTGCCAATGAGCAGTTCTTC. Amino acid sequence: CASRPAANEQFF.

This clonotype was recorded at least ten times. CDR3 protein: CASSPKTSGGEGEQFF. CDR3 nucleotide sequence: TGTGCCAGCAGCCCGAAGACTAGCGGGGGGGAGGGTGAGCAGTTCTTC. The V gene is TRBV7-9, the J gene TRBJ2-1; 14 nucleotides agree with TRBD2. Germline CDR1 reads SEHNR; CDR2 reads FQNEAQ (reference sequence). The CDR3 runs to 16 residues. The J segment lost 9 bases and the V segment lost 5 bases, leaving 9 bases of the junction unmatched.

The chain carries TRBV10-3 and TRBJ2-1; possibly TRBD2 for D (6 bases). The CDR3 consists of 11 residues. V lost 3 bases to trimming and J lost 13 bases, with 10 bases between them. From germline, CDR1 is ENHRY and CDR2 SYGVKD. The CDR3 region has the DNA TGTGCCATCAGTGATCTGGAGGGTCAGTTCTTC. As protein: CAISDLEGQFF.

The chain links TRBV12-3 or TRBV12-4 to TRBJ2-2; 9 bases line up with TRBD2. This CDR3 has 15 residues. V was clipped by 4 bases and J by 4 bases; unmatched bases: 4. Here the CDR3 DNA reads TGTGCCAGCAGTTCAGCGGGAGGTATCACCGGGGAGCTGTTTTTT. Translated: CASSSAGGITGELFF.

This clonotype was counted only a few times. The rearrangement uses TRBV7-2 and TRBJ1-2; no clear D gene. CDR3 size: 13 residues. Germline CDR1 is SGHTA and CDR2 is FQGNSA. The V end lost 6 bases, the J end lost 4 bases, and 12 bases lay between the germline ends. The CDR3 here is CASSLGPTYGYTF. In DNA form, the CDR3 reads TGTGCCAGCAGTCTCGGACCAACCTATGGCTACACCTTC.

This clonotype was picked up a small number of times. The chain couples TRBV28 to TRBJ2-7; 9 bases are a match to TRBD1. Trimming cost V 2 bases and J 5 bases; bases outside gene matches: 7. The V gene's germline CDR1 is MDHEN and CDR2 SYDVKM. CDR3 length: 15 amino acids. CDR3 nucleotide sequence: TGTGCCAGCAGTTTAGGAGACAGGGGGGTCCACGAGCAGTACTTC. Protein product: CASSLGDRGVHEQYF. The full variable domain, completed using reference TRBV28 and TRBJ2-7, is DVKVTQSSRYLVKRTGEKVFLECVQDMDHENMFWYRQDPGLGLRLIYFSYDVKMKEKGDIPEGYSVSREKKERFSLILESASTNQTSMYLCASSLGDRGVHEQYFGPGTRLTVT.

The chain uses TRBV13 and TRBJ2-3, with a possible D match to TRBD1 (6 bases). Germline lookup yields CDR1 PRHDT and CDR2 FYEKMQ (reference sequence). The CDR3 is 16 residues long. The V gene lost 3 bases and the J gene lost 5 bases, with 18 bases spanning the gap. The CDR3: CASSLGAATREDTQYF. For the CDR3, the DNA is TGTGCCAGCAGCTTGGGGGCAGCCACTAGAGAAGATACGCAGTATTTT.

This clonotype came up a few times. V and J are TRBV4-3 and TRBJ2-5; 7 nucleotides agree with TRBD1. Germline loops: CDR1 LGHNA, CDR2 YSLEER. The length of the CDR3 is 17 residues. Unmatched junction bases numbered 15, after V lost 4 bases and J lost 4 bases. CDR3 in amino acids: CASSPLPRQGRVETQYF. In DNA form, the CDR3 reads TGCGCCAGCAGCCCCTTACCCCGACAGGGTCGCGTAGAGACCCAGTACTTC.

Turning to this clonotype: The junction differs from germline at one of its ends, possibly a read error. CDR3 protein: CARSLGRAALNTEAFF. CDR3 nucleotides: TGTGCCAGAAGCTTAGGTCGGGCGGCCTTGAACACTGAAGCTTTCTTT. V usage is TRBV7-6 and J usage is TRBJ1-1; no definite D call. Germline values: CDR1 SGHVS, CDR2 FNYEAQ. There are 16 residues in the CDR3.

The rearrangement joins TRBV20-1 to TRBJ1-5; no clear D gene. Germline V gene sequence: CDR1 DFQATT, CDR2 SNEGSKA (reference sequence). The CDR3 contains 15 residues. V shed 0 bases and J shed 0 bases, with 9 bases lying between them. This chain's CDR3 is CSARDRVLSNQPQHF. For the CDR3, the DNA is TGCAGTGCTAGAGATCGTGTCCTTAGCAATCAGCCCCAGCATTTT.